The T cell receptor beta chain described here comes from a study of cytomegalovirus exposure and HLA in healthy donors. The PCR used 60 Vbeta and 13 Jbeta primers. Sequenced by immunoSEQ multiplex PCR; TCRdb stores in-frame clones only, minus some. Here the sample spans about 200,000 clones, just under 70% being singletons. Material: PBMCs. This TCR was recovered from a middle-aged man in good health and CMV-seropositive.

This CDR3 reads CASSQVGVAENTDTQYF. CDR3 DNA: TGCGCCAGCAGCCAAGTGGGGGTAGCGGAAAACACAGATACGCAGTATTTT. The chain couples TRBV4-1 to TRBJ2-3, with D possibly matching TRBD2 (6 bases). From germline, CDR1 is MGHRA and CDR2 YSYEKL. CDR3 length: 17 residues. The V gene lost 1 base and the J gene lost 2 bases, with 16 bases spanning the gap.